A single sample gave rise to the 8 T cell receptor beta chains below, sequenced in a study of blood T cells in healthy people across ages. Through a sample-barcoded 5' primer and a J-beta primer mix, a second PCR was run for about 7 to 12 cycles. Using its own MiXCR run on the 5' RACE reads, TCRdb lists one record per CDR3 protein. Of about 1.7 million distinct CDR3 sequences listed, 28% are singletons. The sample taken for sequencing was blood. All receptors derive from a woman aged 25 to 39 in good health.

The table lists this clonotype with a few counts. This chain uses TRBV12-3 or TRBV12-4 with TRBJ2-3, with TRBD1 as a possible D gene (7 bases). Trimming took off 4 bases at V and 3 bases at J, with 17 bases between the two ends. The CDR3 is made up of 16 amino acids. The CDR3 DNA sequence: TGTGCCAGCAGTTCCAGGACAGGAGGGAGAACAGATACGCAGTATTTT. Translated, it gives CASSSRTGGRTDTQYF.

With respect to this clonotype: This may come from a read error, since a much larger clone is one base off. This chain uses TRBV6-6 with TRBJ2-3; no clear D. Germline loops: CDR1 MNHNY, CDR2 SVGAGI (reference sequence). Trimming took 0 bases from V and 10 from J, leaving 5 bases between them. This CDR3 region has 11 residues. Written as DNA, the CDR3 is TGTGCCAGCAGTTACTCTTATGCGCAGTATTTT. Its protein is CASSYSYAQYF.

There are many counts of this clonotype. The genes are TRBV4-1 and TRBJ2-7; D is unresolved. The CDR3 is 15 residues long. Trimming took off 1 base at V and 0 bases at J, with 10 bases between the two ends. CDR1 is MGHRA, CDR2 YSYEKL, per germline. The DNA of the CDR3 is TGCGCCAGCAGCCAAGTGGCAGAGAGCTCCTACGAGCAGTACTTC. Its protein is CASSQVAESSYEQYF.

The genes are TRBV28 and TRBJ1-5; 9 positions agree with TRBD1. CDR1 is MDHEN, CDR2 SYDVKM, per germline. V trimming: 6 bases; J trimming: 7 bases; junction bases outside the gene matches: 4. The CDR3 has 13 residues. The CDR3 is CASSTGQGQPQHF. The CDR3 coding sequence is TGTGCCAGCAGCACGGGACAGGGACAGCCCCAGCATTTT.

In its sample, this clonotype was seen a few times. The J gene is TRBJ2-3, the V gene TRBV5-1; 8 nucleotides agree with TRBD2. Germline loops: CDR1 SGHRS, CDR2 YFSETQ. The CDR3 covers 16 residues. V shed 4 bases and J 1 base; nucleotides not matched to a gene: 8. For the CDR3, the DNA is TGCGCCAGCAGCCGACGACCGACTAGCGGCACAGATACGCAGTATTTT. It codes for CASSRRPTSGTDTQYF.

This clonotype was counted ten times or more. The chain recombines TRBV7-9 with TRBJ2-1, with TRBD2 matching over 9 bases. This CDR3 comprises 14 residues. The germline V gene encodes CDR1 SEHNR and CDR2 FQNEAQ (reference sequence). After removal of 7 bases from V and 5 bases from J, the junction contained 6 bases not matched to a gene. Written as DNA, the CDR3 is TGTGCCAGCACCCCCAGCGGGGGGAACAATGAGCAGTTCTTC. As protein: CASTPSGGNNEQFF.

The rearrangement uses TRBV7-9 and TRBJ2-3, with TRBD2 matching 9 bases. The V and J ends lost 4 bases and 0 bases, in that order; junction bases with no gene match: 11. The germline gives CDR1 SEHNR, CDR2 FQNEAQ (reference sequence). The CDR3 is made up of 18 amino acids. In DNA, the CDR3 is TGTGCCAGCAGCTACCCCCTAGCGGGACCTTCTAGCACAGATACGCAGTATTTT. Its translation: CASSYPLAGPSSTDTQYF. The whole variable domain, remainder taken from reference TRBV7-9 and TRBJ2-3, is DTGVSQNPRHKITKRGQNVTFRCDPISEHNRLYWYRQTLGQGPEFLTYFQNEAQLEKSRLLSDRFSAERPKGSFSTLEIQRTEQGDSAMYLCASSYPLAGPSSTDTQYFGPGTRLTVL.

This clonotype was counted many times. The chain combines TRBV20-1 with TRBJ1-4; D may be TRBD1 (6 bases). Between the trimmed V and J ends, which lost 5 bases and 1 base, there was a span of 17 bases. Looked up from germline, CDR1 is DFQATT and CDR2 is SNEGSKA (reference sequence). The CDR3 length is 16 residues. CDR3 coding DNA: TGCAGTGCTTTCAATGCAGAACAGGGAACTAATGAAAAACTGTTTTTT. It is translated as CSAFNAEQGTNEKLFF.